Presented here are 28 T cell receptor beta chains from one specimen sequenced in a study of blood T cells in healthy people across ages (dated by TCRdb to about 2015). The protocol used for the library was 5' RACE. The instrument was an Illumina HiSeq 2500. A second PCR of roughly 6 to 11 cycles was run with a J-beta primer mix and a sample-barcoded 5' primer. TCRdb took the public reads, trimmed them with fastp at Q25, ran MiXCR for clone calling and kept in-frame beta chains. Identical CDR3 protein sequences are pooled into one entry, listed with their most common genes and DNA. The sample includes approximately 690,000 distinct CDR3 sequences, with 40% to 45% observed a single time. The ten largest clonotypes hold around 30% of the sample. The sample was blood. The receptors come from an elderly man in good health.

The chain recombines TRBV6-2 or TRBV6-3 with TRBJ2-1; the D is unclear. The J call is in doubt because the DNA end fits TRBJ2-7 better. The CDR3 contains 13 residues. Germline V gene data show CDR1 as MNHEY and CDR2 as SVGEGT. Here the CDR3 reads CASSSSRYNEQYF. DNA of the CDR3: TGTGCCAGCAGTTCCAGTAGGTACAATGAGCAGTACTTC.

This clonotype occurred a few times. This chain uses TRBV6-2 or TRBV6-3 with TRBJ2-7, with 7 bases fitting TRBD2. With V trimmed by 4 bases and J by 1 base, 7 bases remained unmatched. CDR3 size: 15 residues. Per the germline V gene, CDR1 is MNHEY and CDR2 is SVGEGT. The CDR3 is CASSLPTGLSYEQYF. The DNA for the CDR3 is TGTGCCAGCAGTTTACCTACGGGACTATCCTACGAGCAGTACTTC.

The sample holds a few counts of this clonotype. The rearrangement links TRBV6-5 to TRBJ2-4; 9 bases are shared with TRBD1. Trimming took 6 bases from V and 5 from J; bases not matched to a gene: 5. From germline, CDR1 is MNHEY and CDR2 SVGAGI. The CDR3 is 14 amino acids. CDR3 in DNA: TGTGCCAGCAGGGAACAGGGGGCCGAAAACATTCAGTACTTC. It specifies CASREQGAENIQYF.

The chain links TRBV7-6 to TRBJ1-1; D perhaps matches TRBD1 (5 bases). The V end was cut by 1 base, the J end by 4 bases, with 16 bases between. The CDR3 is 16 residues long. Germline V gives CDR1 SGHVS, CDR2 FNYEAQ. CDR3 loop: CASSLGAGGSGTEAFF. Written as DNA, the CDR3 is TGTGCCAGCAGCTTAGGCGCCGGGGGGTCGGGCACTGAAGCTTTCTTT. The full variable domain, completed using reference TRBV7-6 and TRBJ1-1, is GAGVSQSPRYKVTKRGQDVALRCDPISGHVSLYWYRQALGQGPEFLTYFNYEAQQDKSGLPNDRFSAERPEGSISTLTIQRTEQRDSAMYRCASSLGAGGSGTEAFFGQGTRLTVV.

Concerning this clonotype itself: One end of the junction is discordant with germline, which a read error may explain. This chain's CDR3 is CATSRGRGSSYNEQFF. The CDR3 DNA sequence: TGCGCCACCAGCCGAGGGAGGGGCTCATCCTACAATGAGCAGTTCTTC. This sequence joins TRBV15 and TRBJ2-1; the match to TRBD2 covers 7 bases. The length of the CDR3 is 16 residues. CDR1 and CDR2 (germline): LNHNV, YYDKDF (reference sequence).

This clonotype has a handful of counts. The rearrangement links TRBV5-1 to TRBJ2-1; possibly TRBD2 for D (6 bases). CDR1 is SGHRS and CDR2 is YFSETQ in the germline V gene. V was cut by 4 bases and J by 0 bases, with 14 bases left in between. The CDR3 runs to 16 residues. Here the CDR3 reads CASSPTRRDSYNEQFF. The CDR3, as DNA: TGCGCCAGCAGCCCGACTAGGAGGGACTCCTACAATGAGCAGTTCTTC. The whole variable domain, filled in from reference TRBV5-1 and TRBJ2-1, reads KAGVTQTPRYLIKTRGQQVTLSCSPISGHRSVSWYQQTPGQGLQFLFEYFSETQRNKGNFPGRFSGRQFSNSRSEMNVSTLELGDSALYLCASSPTRRDSYNEQFFGPGTRLTVL.

A few counts support this clonotype. The chain joins TRBV29-1 to TRBJ2-7; D possibly matches TRBD1 or TRBD2 (6 bases each). The CDR3 loop spans 14 amino acids. Germline CDR1 and CDR2: SQVTM and ANQGSEA. CDR3 in amino acids: CSYSRRDNAYEQYF. The CDR3 DNA follows: TGCAGTTACAGTCGGCGGGACAACGCCTACGAGCAGTACTTC.

The rearrangement joins TRBV11-3 to TRBJ2-1; 7 nucleotides match TRBD2. V shed 4 bases, J shed 1 base, and the junction held 10 bases outside the gene matches. The CDR3 sequence is 17 residues long. Germline CDR1 reads SGHNT; CDR2 reads YENEEA. Here the CDR3 DNA reads TGTGCCAGCAGCTCCACGGGGCTAGCGGTGTCCTACAATGAGCAGTTCTTC. Protein product: CASSSTGLAVSYNEQFF.

This rearrangement joins TRBV6-5 to TRBJ2-1; weak D call: TRBD2 (7 bases). Germline V gene data show CDR1 as MNHEY and CDR2 as SVGAGI. The CDR3 spans 15 residues. V dropped 5 bases and J dropped 7 bases, with 18 bases sitting between them. Here the CDR3 reads CASSPSGGLTNEQFF. CDR3 coding DNA: TGTGCCAGCAGTCCCTCGGGGGGCCTTACGAATGAGCAGTTCTTC.

This clonotype was observed a handful of times. The chain's CDR3 is CAEGDRVRYNEQFF. The CDR3 DNA is TGTGCCGAGGGGGACAGGGTGAGGTACAATGAGCAGTTCTTC. This chain uses TRBV11-2 with TRBJ2-1, with TRBD1 identical over 9 bases. The length of the CDR3 is 14 residues. Germline V CDR1 and CDR2: SGHAT, FQNNGV. Losses at the gene ends were 11 bases for V and 4 bases for J; bases not matched to a gene: 9.

The V and J genes are TRBV6-2 or TRBV6-3 and TRBJ2-1, with 9 nucleotides matching TRBD2. Germline V gives CDR1 MNHEY, CDR2 SVGEGT. The CDR3 is 15 residues long. Trimming at V came to 6 bases and at J to 7 bases, leaving 10 bases not matched to a gene. Here the CDR3 DNA reads TGTGCCAGCAGCCCCGGCGGGGGGGCTTTTAATGAGCAGTTCTTC. It encodes CASSPGGGAFNEQFF.

The chain has TRBV7-8 and TRBJ2-5; 7 bases fit TRBD2. The J segment lost 2 bases and the V segment lost 4 bases, leaving 7 bases of the junction unmatched. Germline V gene sequence: CDR1 SGHVS, CDR2 FQNEAQ. The length of the CDR3 is 15 residues. The CDR3 here is CASSSSGEPQETQYF. The CDR3 bases are TGTGCCAGCAGCTCTAGCGGTGAGCCTCAAGAGACCCAGTACTTC.

The chain links TRBV5-1 to TRBJ2-3; D is unresolved. V was pared by 3 bases and J by 4 bases, with 9 bases between. The CDR3 loop spans 13 amino acids. Germline CDR1 is SGHRS and CDR2 is YFSETQ. The CDR3 DNA is TGCGCCAGCAGCTACCCGGGTTCAGATACGCAGTATTTT. This codes for CASSYPGSDTQYF.

The chain joins TRBV10-3 to TRBJ2-3; a possible D gene is TRBD2 (6 bases). V lost 10 bases and J lost 8, with 22 bases in between. The V gene's germline CDR1 is ENHRY and CDR2 SYGVKD. This CDR3 region has 14 residues. The CDR3 spells CATLGGVLSVTQYF. The CDR3 nucleotides read TGTGCCACCCTCGGAGGGGTTCTTTCAGTTACGCAGTATTTT.

The sample holds a few counts of this clonotype. This chain links TRBV6-2 or TRBV6-3 with TRBJ2-6, with 9 bases fitting TRBD1. CDR1 is MNHEY, CDR2 SVGEGT, per germline. Losses at the gene ends were 4 bases for V and 2 bases for J; bases not matched to a gene: 12. The CDR3 loop spans 19 amino acids. The CDR3 spells CASSSHFGTGRAGANVLTF. DNA for the CDR3: TGTGCCAGCAGTTCACACTTTGGGACAGGGAGGGCTGGGGCCAACGTCCTGACTTTC.

The chain employs TRBV2 and TRBJ2-1; 9 bases are a match to TRBD1. Trimming removed 7 bases from V and 4 bases from J; junction bases left unmatched: 5. The CDR3 spans 14 residues. Germline V gives CDR1 SNHLY, CDR2 FYNNEI. CDR3 amino acids: CASIRGQGYNEQFF. The CDR3 bases are TGTGCCAGCATTCGGGGACAGGGATACAATGAGCAGTTCTTC.

Only a few counts were recorded for this clonotype. The V gene is TRBV20-1, the J gene TRBJ2-1; tentative D call: TRBD1 (5 bases). V dropped 0 bases and J dropped 5 bases, with 14 bases sitting between them. The germline CDR1 and CDR2 sequences are DFQATT and SNEGSKA (reference sequence). The CDR3 has 15 amino acids. CDR3 amino acids: CSARDGARWDNEQFF. The CDR3 DNA reads TGCAGTGCTAGAGATGGGGCTAGATGGGACAATGAGCAGTTCTTC.

The rearrangement uses TRBV6-5 and TRBJ1-5, with D perhaps matching TRBD1 (6 bases). V was pared by 4 bases and J by 7 bases, with 14 bases between. Per the germline V gene, CDR1 is MNHEY and CDR2 is SVGAGI. The CDR3 runs 14 residues. The CDR3 bases are TGTGCCAGCAGTTTTCGGGACACCCGGCAGCCCCAGCATTTT. Translating it yields CASSFRDTRQPQHF.

This clonotype was counted only a few times. V is TRBV15 and J is TRBJ2-1; D perhaps matches TRBD2 (6 bases). From germline, CDR1 is LNHNV and CDR2 YYDKDF (reference sequence). This CDR3 has 15 amino acids. The ends were cut back, 0 bases at V and 4 bases at J, with 10 bases in the middle. This chain's CDR3 is CATSRDLADYNEQFF. CDR3 in DNA: TGTGCCACCAGCAGAGATTTAGCGGATTACAATGAGCAGTTCTTC.

This clonotype has a count of ten or more. V is TRBV14 and J is TRBJ2-3; 8 bases map to TRBD1. The length of the CDR3 is 19 residues. Germline trimming cut 4 bases from V and 2 bases from J; bases unmatched to any gene: 17. Germline V gene lookup returns CDR1 SGHDN and CDR2 FVKESK. The CDR3 DNA reads TGTGCCAGCAGCCGGGGAGGACAGGGACCCAAACGCTACACAGATACGCAGTATTTT. Protein: CASSRGGQGPKRYTDTQYF.

This clonotype was counted only a few times. This sequence joins TRBV6-2 or TRBV6-3 and TRBJ2-7; D not certain. There are 14 residues in the CDR3. With 7 bases removed from V and 1 base from J, the gap between germline ends came to 14 bases. CDR1 and CDR2 (germline): MNHEY, SVGEGT. CDR3 residues: CASTYNRASYEQYF. CDR3 nucleotides: TGTGCCAGCACCTACAACCGGGCTTCCTACGAGCAGTACTTC.

This clonotype appeared many times. The CDR3 sequence: CASSQGDRAQETQYF. The CDR3 nucleotides read TGCGCCAGCAGCCAGGGGGACAGGGCCCAAGAGACCCAGTACTTC. The rearrangement links TRBV4-1 to TRBJ2-5; 9 bases align to TRBD1. V shed 3 bases, J shed 1 base, and the junction held 3 bases outside the gene matches. The CDR3 is made up of 15 amino acids. Germline CDR1 reads MGHRA; CDR2 reads YSYEKL.

The V call is TRBV6-2 or TRBV6-3, the J call TRBJ2-5, with 8 bases aligning to TRBD1. The CDR3 covers 15 residues. Germline V gives CDR1 MNHEY, CDR2 SVGEGT. V trimming: 5 bases; J trimming: 11 bases; junction bases outside the gene matches: 16. The CDR3 protein is CASSNDRGWGNEQYF. The CDR3 DNA reads as TGTGCCAGCAGTAACGACAGGGGTTGGGGGAATGAGCAGTACTTC.

In its sample, this clonotype was seen a few times. The chain joins TRBV6-2 or TRBV6-3 to TRBJ2-2; 8 bases map to TRBD2. The CDR3 spans 18 residues. Germline assignment: CDR1 MNHEY and CDR2 SVGEGT. V gave up 2 bases and J gave up 0 bases; unmatched junction bases: 8. The CDR3 bases are TGTGCCAGCAGTTACCCTCTAGCGGGCCTCGCGAACACCGGGGAGCTGTTTTTT. It is translated as CASSYPLAGLANTGELFF.

The CDR3 bases are TGTGCCAGCAGCGTAGGGGTCTCCCTCGGGGACAATGAGCAGTTCTTC. It yields the protein CASSVGVSLGDNEQFF. The chain is built from TRBV9 and TRBJ2-1; the D gene is possibly TRBD2 (5 bases). CDR1 and CDR2 from the germline V gene are SGDLS and YYNGEE. This CDR3 has 16 residues. V lost 0 bases to trimming and J lost 5 bases, with 15 bases between them.

V gene TRBV20-1 combines with J gene TRBJ1-4; 8 positions match TRBD1. This CDR3 region has 17 residues. The V gene end was trimmed by 2 bases and the J gene end by 4 bases; junction bases not matched to a gene: 12. Germline V gene lookup returns CDR1 DFQATT and CDR2 SNEGSKA (reference sequence). CDR3 bases: TGCAGTGCTAGATATGTAGGGCAGGGGGCTGGTAATGAAAAACTGTTTTTT. It yields the protein CSARYVGQGAGNEKLFF.

The J gene is TRBJ1-5, the V gene TRBV21-1; the table's D call, TRBD1, was not checked against the DNA. TRBV21-1 is described as a pseudogene. The CDR3 totals 13 residues. The CDR3 bases are TGTGCCAGCATTGACAGGGGAAATCAGCCCCAGCATTTT. It specifies CASIDRGNQPQHF.

This clonotype appeared a few times. The chain employs TRBV20-1 and TRBJ2-1; D remains ambiguous. V was trimmed by 0 bases and J by 6 bases, leaving 6 bases between them. The germline V gene encodes CDR1 DFQATT and CDR2 SNEGSKA (reference sequence). The CDR3 is 12 amino acids. CDR3 loop: CSARDQANEQFF. DNA of the CDR3: TGCAGTGCTAGAGACCAGGCCAATGAGCAGTTCTTC.